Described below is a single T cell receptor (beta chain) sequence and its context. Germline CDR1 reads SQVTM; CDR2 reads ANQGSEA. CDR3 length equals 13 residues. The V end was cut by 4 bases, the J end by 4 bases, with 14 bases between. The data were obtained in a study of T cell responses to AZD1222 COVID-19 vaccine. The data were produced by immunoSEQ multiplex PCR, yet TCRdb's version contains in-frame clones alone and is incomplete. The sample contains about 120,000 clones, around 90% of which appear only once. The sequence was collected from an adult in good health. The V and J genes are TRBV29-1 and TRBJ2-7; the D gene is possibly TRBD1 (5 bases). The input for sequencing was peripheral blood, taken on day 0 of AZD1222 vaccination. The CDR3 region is CSVVKGSLYEQYF. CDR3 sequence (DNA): TGCAGCGTTGTGAAGGGGTCGTTATACGAGCAGTACTTC.